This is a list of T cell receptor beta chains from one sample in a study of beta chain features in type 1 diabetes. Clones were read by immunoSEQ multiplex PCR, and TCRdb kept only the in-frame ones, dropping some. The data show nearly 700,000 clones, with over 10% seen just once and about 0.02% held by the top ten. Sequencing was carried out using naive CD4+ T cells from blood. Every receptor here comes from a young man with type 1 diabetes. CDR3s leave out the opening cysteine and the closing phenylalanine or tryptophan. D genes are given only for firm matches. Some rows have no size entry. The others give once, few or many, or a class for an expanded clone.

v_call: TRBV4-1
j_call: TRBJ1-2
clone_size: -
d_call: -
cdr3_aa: ASSQDFATRGYGYT

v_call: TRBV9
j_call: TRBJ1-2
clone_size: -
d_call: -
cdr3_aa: ASSPVGGPPYGYT

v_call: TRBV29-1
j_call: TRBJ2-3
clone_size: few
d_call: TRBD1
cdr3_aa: SVVGGQGTGTDTQY

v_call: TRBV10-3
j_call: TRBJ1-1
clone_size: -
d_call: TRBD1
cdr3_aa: AISPEGAGTTEAF

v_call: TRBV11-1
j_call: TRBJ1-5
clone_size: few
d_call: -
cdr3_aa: ASSLDGRTANQPQH

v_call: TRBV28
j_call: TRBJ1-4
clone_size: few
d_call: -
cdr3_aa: ASGSLATNEKLF

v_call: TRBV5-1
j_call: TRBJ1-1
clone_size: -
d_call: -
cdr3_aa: ASSTLTGNTEAF

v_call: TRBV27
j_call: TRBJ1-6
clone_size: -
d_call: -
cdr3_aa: ASSLFGRNNYNSPLH

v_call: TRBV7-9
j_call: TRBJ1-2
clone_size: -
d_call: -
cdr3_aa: ASSPLTGSVNGYT

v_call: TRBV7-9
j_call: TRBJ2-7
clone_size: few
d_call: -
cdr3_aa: ASSLLAYEQY

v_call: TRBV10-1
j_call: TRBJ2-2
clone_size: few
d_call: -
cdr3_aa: ASFGDTGELF

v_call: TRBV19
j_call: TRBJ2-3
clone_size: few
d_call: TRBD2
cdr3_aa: ASSIREGDTQY

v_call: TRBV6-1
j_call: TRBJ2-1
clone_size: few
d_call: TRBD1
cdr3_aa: ASSDGTAYNEQF

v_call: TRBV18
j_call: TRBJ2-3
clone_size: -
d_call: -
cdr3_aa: ASSRGLRGTQY

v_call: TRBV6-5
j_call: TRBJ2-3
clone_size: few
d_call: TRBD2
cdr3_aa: ASSYFAGLAPDTQY

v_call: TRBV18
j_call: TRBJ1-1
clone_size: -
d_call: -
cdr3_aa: ASSPLGENTEAF

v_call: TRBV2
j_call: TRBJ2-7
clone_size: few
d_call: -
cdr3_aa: ASSLYTTYEQY

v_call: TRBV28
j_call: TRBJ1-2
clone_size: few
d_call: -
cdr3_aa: ASSIPDFNYGYT